This record looks at one TCR beta chain sequence and its context. J lost 5 bases, V lost 0 bases, and 8 bases had no gene match. CDR1 MNHNY and CDR2 SVGAGI come from the germline V gene (reference sequence). The CDR3 covers 16 residues. Assay: immunoSEQ multiplex PCR; the TCRdb copy retains only in-frame clones and omits some. The table has tens of thousands of clones, approximately 90% seen once; the top ten hold less than 0.8%. This specimen comes from a study of blood T cell repertoires in COVID-19. Sequenced sample: peripheral blood. This sequence was found in an elderly woman with acute or convalescent COVID-19. The J gene is TRBJ2-5, the V gene TRBV6-6, with 8 positions matching TRBD2. In DNA form, the CDR3 reads TGTGCCAGCAGTTACTCGATCCGGGAGGGCCTGGAGACCCAGTACTTC. Encoded protein: CASSYSIREGLETQYF.